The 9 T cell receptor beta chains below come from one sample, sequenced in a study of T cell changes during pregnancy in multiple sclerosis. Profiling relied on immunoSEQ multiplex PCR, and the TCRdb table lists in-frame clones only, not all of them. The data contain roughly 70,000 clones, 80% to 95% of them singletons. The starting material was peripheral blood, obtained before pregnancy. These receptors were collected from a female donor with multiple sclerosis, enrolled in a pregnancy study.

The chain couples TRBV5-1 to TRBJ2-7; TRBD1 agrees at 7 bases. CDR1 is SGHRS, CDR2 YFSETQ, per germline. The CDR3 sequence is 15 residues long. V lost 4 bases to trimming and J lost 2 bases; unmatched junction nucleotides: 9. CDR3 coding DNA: TGCGCCAGCAGCACCCGGACAGGCCCACCCTACGAGCAGTACTTC. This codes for CASSTRTGPPYEQYF.

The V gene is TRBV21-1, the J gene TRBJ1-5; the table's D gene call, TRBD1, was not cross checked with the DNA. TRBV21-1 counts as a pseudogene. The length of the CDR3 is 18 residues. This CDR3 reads CATRKGRTPYDSNQPQHF. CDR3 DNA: TGTGCCACCAGAAAAGGACGGACACCTTATGATAGCAATCAGCCCCAGCATTTT.

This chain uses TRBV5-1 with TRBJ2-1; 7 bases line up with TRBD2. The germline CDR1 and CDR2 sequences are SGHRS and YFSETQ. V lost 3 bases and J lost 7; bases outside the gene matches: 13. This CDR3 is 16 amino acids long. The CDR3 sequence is CASSYGTTGSQNEQFF. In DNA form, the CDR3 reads TGCGCCAGCAGCTACGGGACTACCGGATCCCAAAATGAGCAGTTCTTC.

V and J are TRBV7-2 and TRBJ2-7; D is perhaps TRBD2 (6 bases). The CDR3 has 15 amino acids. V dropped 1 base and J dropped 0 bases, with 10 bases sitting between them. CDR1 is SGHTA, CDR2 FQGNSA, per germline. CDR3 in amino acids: CASSLVSGNSYEQYF. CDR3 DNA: TGTGCCAGCAGCTTAGTTAGCGGCAACTCCTACGAGCAGTACTTC.

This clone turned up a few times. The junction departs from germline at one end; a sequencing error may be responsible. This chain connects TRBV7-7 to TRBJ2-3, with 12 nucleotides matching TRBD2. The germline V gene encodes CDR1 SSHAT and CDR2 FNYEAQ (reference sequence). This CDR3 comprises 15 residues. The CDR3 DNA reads TGTGCTAGCAGCCTGGGACTAGCGGGCTTGGATACGCAGTATTTT. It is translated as CASSLGLAGLDTQYF.

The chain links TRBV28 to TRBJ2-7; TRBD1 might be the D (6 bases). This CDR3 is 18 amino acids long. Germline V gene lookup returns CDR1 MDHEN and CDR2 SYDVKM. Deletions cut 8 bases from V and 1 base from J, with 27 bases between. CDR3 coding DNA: TGTGCCAGCTGCCTTTATTCCATCGGGACATCGCAGTCCTACGAGCAGTACTTC. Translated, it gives CASCLYSIGTSQSYEQYF.

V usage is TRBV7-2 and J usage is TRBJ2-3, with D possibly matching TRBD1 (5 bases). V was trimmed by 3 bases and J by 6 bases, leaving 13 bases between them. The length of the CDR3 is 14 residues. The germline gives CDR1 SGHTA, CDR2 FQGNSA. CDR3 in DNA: TGTGCCAGCAGCTTCCGCAGGGTCCCGGATACGCAGTATTTT. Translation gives CASSFRRVPDTQYF. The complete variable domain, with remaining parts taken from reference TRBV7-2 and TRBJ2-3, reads GAGVSQSPSNKVTEKGKDVELRCDPISGHTALYWYRQSLGQGLEFLIYFQGNSAPDKSGLPSDRFSAERTGGSVSTLTIQRTQQEDSAVYLCASSFRRVPDTQYFGPGTRLTVL.

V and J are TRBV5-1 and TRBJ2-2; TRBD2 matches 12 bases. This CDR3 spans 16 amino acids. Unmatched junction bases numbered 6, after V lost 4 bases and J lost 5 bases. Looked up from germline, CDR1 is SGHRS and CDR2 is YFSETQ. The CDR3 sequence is CASSPSGRVETGELFF. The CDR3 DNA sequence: TGCGCCAGCAGCCCTAGCGGGAGGGTGGAAACCGGGGAGCTGTTTTTT.

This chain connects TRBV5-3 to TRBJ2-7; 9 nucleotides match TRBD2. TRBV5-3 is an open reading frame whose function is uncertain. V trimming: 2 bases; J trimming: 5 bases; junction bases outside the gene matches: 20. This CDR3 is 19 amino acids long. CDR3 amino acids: CARSFATSGLRAWGHEQYF. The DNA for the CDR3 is TGTGCCAGAAGCTTCGCAACTAGCGGGCTTCGGGCCTGGGGACACGAGCAGTACTTC.